One and the same sample provided the 31 T cell receptor beta chains below, sequenced in a study of T cells in Graves' hyperthyroidism and ophthalmopathy. Researchers took RNA transcripts and amplified the TCR beta CDR3 regions from them. First-round RT-PCR targeting the TCR CDR3 was performed with the HTBI primer set. TCRdb itself ran the multiplex PCR reads through MiXCR, one entry per CDR3 protein. The data show 250,000 to 300,000 distinct CDR3 sequences, more than 14% seen once. Sequenced: blood. The origin of the receptors is a woman aged 40-49 years with Graves' hyperthyroidism that later progressed to Graves' ophthalmopathy.

This clonotype was detected many times. The chain is built from TRBV7-9 and TRBJ2-3; 7 nucleotides align to TRBD1. CDR1 is SEHNR, CDR2 FQNEAQ, per germline (reference sequence). V gave up 6 bases and J gave up 3 bases; unmatched junction bases: 3. The CDR3 is 13 residues long. The CDR3 spells CASRTGETDTQYF. DNA of the CDR3: TGTGCCAGCAGAACAGGGGAAACAGATACGCAGTATTTT.

In its sample, this clonotype was seen many times. The chain has TRBV6-1 and TRBJ2-7, with 11 bases fitting TRBD2. The trim removed 7 bases at V and 0 bases at J, leaving 5 bases unmatched. The CDR3 is 15 amino acids. Germline V gene lookup returns CDR1 MNHNS and CDR2 SASEGT. The CDR3 here is CASTRLAGFSYEQYF. The CDR3 bases are TGTGCCAGCACCAGACTAGCGGGATTCTCCTACGAGCAGTACTTC.

This clonotype was observed at least ten times. The chain employs TRBV18 and TRBJ1-1; no firm D call. This CDR3 contains 13 residues. Trimming took off 3 bases at V and 1 base at J, with 6 bases between the two ends. In germline, CDR1 is KGHSH, CDR2 LQKENI. CDR3 in DNA: TGTGCCAGCTCACCCTCAAAGAACACTGAAGCTTTCTTT. Its translation: CASSPSKNTEAFF.

This clonotype was recorded at least ten times. The rearrangement uses TRBV28 and TRBJ1-1; D remains unclear. The CDR3 totals 14 residues. The germline gives CDR1 MDHEN, CDR2 SYDVKM. With 8 bases removed from V and 0 bases from J, the gap between germline ends came to 13 bases. This CDR3 is CASLSGFMNTEAFF. The CDR3 DNA follows: TGTGCCAGCCTCAGCGGGTTCATGAACACTGAAGCTTTCTTT.

The chain is built from TRBV18 and TRBJ2-1; TRBD1 is a possible D gene (6 bases). V lost 3 bases to trimming and J lost 5 bases, with 8 bases between them. Germline CDR1 KGHSH, CDR2 LQKENI. The length of the CDR3 is 13 residues. CDR3 DNA: TGTGCCAGCTCACCGTACAGGGACAATGAGCAGTTCTTC. Protein sequence: CASSPYRDNEQFF.

This clonotype was seen at least ten times. The chain joins TRBV7-8 to TRBJ2-4; 12 bases map to TRBD1. The CDR3 sequence is 18 residues long. CDR1 is SGHVS, CDR2 FQNEAQ, per germline. V gave up 4 bases and J gave up 1 base; unmatched junction bases: 8. CDR3 nucleotides: TGTGCCAGCAGCTCACGGGACAGGGGGCGAACCGCCAAAAACATTCAGTACTTC. It encodes CASSSRDRGRTAKNIQYF. Together with reference TRBV7-8 and TRBJ2-4, the CDR3 gives the full variable domain: GAGVSQSPRYKVAKRGQDVALRCDPISGHVSLFWYQQALGQGPEFLTYFQNEAQLDKSGLPSDRFFAERPEGSVSTLKIQRTQQEDSAVYLCASSSRDRGRTAKNIQYFGAGTRLSVL.

The table lists this clonotype with many counts. This chain connects TRBV7-9 to TRBJ1-6, with D unresolved. Germline-derived CDR1 and CDR2 are SEHNR and FQNEAQ (reference sequence). The CDR3 spans 15 residues. Trimming cost V 2 bases and J 9 bases, with 14 bases left between them. The CDR3 here is CASSLSADWSSPLHF. The DNA of the CDR3 is TGTGCCAGCAGCTTATCAGCGGATTGGAGTTCACCCCTCCACTTT.

The J gene is TRBJ1-1, the V gene TRBV12-3 or TRBV12-4; D not certain. The V end was cut by 6 bases, the J end by 0 bases, with 11 bases between. The CDR3 length is 14 residues. DNA of the CDR3: TGTGCCAGCAGGCAAGGACTCCTGAACACTGAAGCTTTCTTT. This translates into CASRQGLLNTEAFF.

The chain employs TRBV29-1 and TRBJ2-1, with 7 nucleotides matching TRBD2. Looked up from germline, CDR1 is SQVTM and CDR2 is ANQGSEA. The CDR3 is 14 residues long. Germline trimming cut 7 bases from V and 4 bases from J; bases unmatched to any gene: 10. The CDR3 DNA sequence: TGCAGCGCTAGGGAGGGAGCGGATTACAATGAGCAGTTCTTC. It specifies CSAREGADYNEQFF.

This sequence joins TRBV18 and TRBJ2-5; D unclear. Germline loops: CDR1 KGHSH, CDR2 LQKENI. V lost 1 base, J lost 7 bases, and 4 bases lay in between. The CDR3 is made up of 11 amino acids. Here the CDR3 DNA reads TGTGCCAGCTCACCACAGGCGACCCAGTACTTC. It is translated as CASSPQATQYF.

The V call is TRBV18, the J call TRBJ2-7, with D unclear. CDR1 KGHSH and CDR2 LQKENI come from the germline V gene. This CDR3 comprises 17 residues. V lost 6 bases to trimming and J lost 7 bases, with 28 bases between them. The CDR3 is CASSGLTGSEKAWEQYF. CDR3 DNA sequence: TGTGCCAGCTCCGGCCTCACTGGTTCGGAAAAAGCGTGGGAGCAGTACTTC.

In this sample, this clonotype turned up many times. This chain joins TRBV12-3 or TRBV12-4 and TRBJ2-7, with 9 nucleotides matching TRBD2. The CDR3 loop spans 15 amino acids. V gave up 2 bases and J gave up 7 bases; unmatched junction bases: 9. The CDR3 here is CASSLLAGGPQEQYF. Written as DNA, the CDR3 is TGTGCCAGCAGTTTATTGGCGGGAGGGCCGCAGGAGCAGTACTTC.

This clonotype appeared many times. The chain employs TRBV19 and TRBJ1-1, with TRBD1 identical over 8 bases. The CDR3 consists of 13 residues. Germline loops: CDR1 LNHDA, CDR2 SQIVND (reference sequence). The junction had 4 bases not matched to a gene; V was cut back by 6 bases and J by 4 bases. The CDR3 loop reads CASSGQGSTEAFF. The CDR3 DNA follows: TGTGCCAGTAGCGGACAGGGTAGCACTGAAGCTTTCTTT.

This chain connects TRBV5-6 to TRBJ2-4; 9 bases are shared with TRBD1. Per germline, CDR1 SGHDT and CDR2 YYEEEE. The J segment lost 5 bases and the V segment lost 4 bases, leaving 13 bases of the junction unmatched. The length of the CDR3 is 17 residues. The CDR3 spells CASSLGGTGSPQNIQYF. The CDR3 DNA follows: TGTGCCAGCAGCCTTGGCGGGACAGGGAGCCCCCAAAACATTCAGTACTTC.

In this sample, this clonotype turned up a few times. A much bigger clone sits one base away, suggesting this may be a read error. V usage is TRBV2 and J usage is TRBJ2-5; TRBD1 or TRBD2 may be the D gene (5 bases each). CDR3 length equals 14 residues. V lost 4 bases to trimming and J lost 5 bases, with 14 bases between them. From germline, CDR1 is SNHLY and CDR2 FYNNEI. CDR3 sequence reads: CASSGRGPRETQYF. The CDR3 DNA sequence: TGTGCCAGCAGTGGAAGGGGACCGCGGGAGACCCAGTACTTC.

A few counts support this clonotype. V usage is TRBV9 and J usage is TRBJ2-1, with a tentative D call TRBD2 (6 bases). The CDR3 consists of 13 residues. The ends were cut back, 3 bases at V and 7 bases at J, with 11 bases in the middle. Germline CDR1 reads SGDLS; CDR2 reads YYNGEE. CDR3 in amino acids: CASSAGTLNEQFF. CDR3 sequence (DNA): TGTGCCAGCAGCGCCGGGACTCTGAATGAGCAGTTCTTC.

Many counts were recorded for this clonotype. The V and J genes are TRBV28 and TRBJ1-1; D gene unclear. Germline V CDR1 and CDR2: MDHEN, SYDVKM. CDR3 length equals 14 residues. The V end was cut by 3 bases, the J end by 1 base, with 9 bases between. This chain's CDR3 is CASSFSPGNTEAFF. The CDR3 bases are TGTGCCAGCAGTTTCTCCCCTGGGAACACTGAAGCTTTCTTT.

This clonotype came up many times. CDR3 in DNA: TGTGCCAGCAGGCGTCGGACTAGCGTGGGCACAGATACGCAGTATTTT. It specifies CASRRRTSVGTDTQYF. V and J are TRBV27 and TRBJ2-3, with 9 bases aligning to TRBD2. CDR1 is MNHEY, CDR2 SMNVEV, per germline (reference sequence). V was pared by 6 bases and J by 1 base, with 8 bases of the junction left unmatched. The CDR3 extends over 16 amino acids.

This clonotype occurred a few times. V is TRBV18 and J is TRBJ2-3; TRBD1 might be the D (6 bases). The CDR3 length is 14 residues. Trimming removed 3 bases from V and 4 bases from J, with 11 bases in between. Germline V gene data show CDR1 as KGHSH and CDR2 as LQKENI. Here the CDR3 reads CASSPGTGSDTQYF. CDR3 DNA sequence: TGTGCCAGCTCACCGGGTACAGGGTCAGATACGCAGTATTTT.

This clonotype has at least ten counts. The rearrangement joins TRBV6-1 to TRBJ1-5, with TRBD1 matching over 9 bases. CDR1 is MNHNS, CDR2 SASEGT, per germline. Losses at the gene ends were 5 bases for V and 4 bases for J; bases not matched to a gene: 6. CDR3 length equals 15 residues. CDR3 residues: CASSPGGQGNQPQHF. In DNA form, the CDR3 reads TGTGCCAGCAGTCCCGGTGGACAGGGGAATCAGCCCCAGCATTTT.

This chain joins TRBV6-1 and TRBJ2-1; TRBD2 matches 8 bases. V was pared by 6 bases and J by 2 bases, with 6 bases of the junction left unmatched. CDR3 length equals 15 residues. Per germline, CDR1 MNHNS and CDR2 SASEGT. This CDR3 is CASSARSGTYNEQFF. The CDR3 coding sequence is TGTGCCAGCAGCGCCCGTAGCGGGACCTACAATGAGCAGTTCTTC.

This clonotype was observed at least ten times. The chain has TRBV3-1 and TRBJ2-1, with TRBD2 as a possible D gene (6 bases). Trimming removed 4 bases from V and 5 bases from J, with 24 bases in between. There are 18 residues in the CDR3. Per germline, CDR1 LGHDT and CDR2 YNNKEL (reference sequence). In nucleotides, the CDR3 is TGTGCCAGCAGCCCCTTCCAAACCACGGGAGCGCACAACAATGAGCAGTTCTTC. Its protein product is CASSPFQTTGAHNNEQFF.

The chain employs TRBV5-1 and TRBJ2-4; TRBD2 is a possible D gene (6 bases). Trimming cost V 3 bases and J 0 bases, with 16 bases left between them. Germline V lookup: CDR1 SGHRS, CDR2 YFSETQ. The CDR3 is 17 amino acids. CDR3 sequence reads: CASSWGSGGLAKNIQYF. The CDR3 coding sequence is TGCGCCAGCAGCTGGGGTAGCGGAGGGTTAGCCAAAAACATTCAGTACTTC.

V gene TRBV4-1 combines with J gene TRBJ2-7; D is ambiguous. V was cut by 4 bases and J by 6 bases, with 13 bases left in between. CDR3 length: 13 amino acids. Germline CDR1 MGHRA, CDR2 YSYEKL. CDR3 amino acids: CASSPGGPLEQYF. CDR3 nucleotide sequence: TGCGCCAGCAGCCCGGGTGGGCCTCTCGAGCAGTACTTC.

On this clonotype itself: Possible read error: a much larger clone is one base away. The V call is TRBV5-8, the J call TRBJ1-1, with D possibly matching TRBD1 (5 bases). The CDR3 extends over 16 amino acids. CDR1 SGHTS and CDR2 YDEGEE come from the germline V gene. CDR3 loop: CASSLDGTIYRTEALF. CDR3 DNA: TGTGCCAGCAGCTTGGATGGGACGATTTATAGGACTGAAGCTCTCTTT.

This clonotype was seen only a few times. This chain uses TRBV6-1 with TRBJ2-4; 11 bases agree with TRBD2. Germline trimming cut 2 bases from V and 4 bases from J; bases unmatched to any gene: 7. The CDR3 sequence is 17 residues long. The germline CDR1 and CDR2 sequences are MNHNS and SASEGT. The CDR3 sequence: CASSEFGGTSGKNIQYF. Written as DNA, the CDR3 is TGTGCCAGCAGTGAATTCGGGGGGACTAGCGGAAAAAACATTCAGTACTTC.

CDR3: CASSLNIGTDTQYF. The CDR3, as DNA: TGTGCCAGCAGCTTGAATATTGGCACAGATACGCAGTATTTT. The rearrangement links TRBV11-2 to TRBJ2-3; D not certain. Germline V gene data show CDR1 as SGHAT and CDR2 as FQNNGV. This CDR3 spans 14 amino acids. The germline V and J ends were trimmed by 3 bases and 1 base, with 8 bases remaining between them. The complete variable domain, with remaining parts taken from reference TRBV11-2 and TRBJ2-3, reads EAGVAQSPRYKIIEKRQSVAFWCNPISGHATLYWYQQILGQGPKLLIQFQNNGVVDDSQLPKDRFSAERLKGVDSTLKIQPAKLEDSAVYLCASSLNIGTDTQYFGPGTRLTVL.

This clonotype has at least ten counts. V usage is TRBV24-1 and J usage is TRBJ2-7; 8 bases map to TRBD2. Trimming at V came to 7 bases and at J to 5 bases, leaving 6 bases not matched to a gene. Per germline, CDR1 KGHDR and CDR2 SFDVKD. The CDR3 length is 13 residues. CDR3 sequence reads: CATRGNSGNEQYF. The CDR3, as DNA: TGTGCCACCAGGGGAAATAGCGGGAACGAGCAGTACTTC.

The sample holds many counts of this clonotype. CDR3: CASSPPVAGVNEQYF. Here the CDR3 DNA reads TGTGCCAGCTCACCGCCGGTAGCGGGAGTTAACGAGCAGTACTTC. The J gene is TRBJ2-7, the V gene TRBV18; TRBD2 agrees at 9 bases. V lost 3 bases to trimming and J lost 5 bases; unmatched junction nucleotides: 8. The CDR3 runs 15 residues. The germline CDR1 and CDR2 sequences are KGHSH and LQKENI.

This clonotype was recorded many times. V and J are TRBV7-3 and TRBJ2-7; 7 nucleotides match TRBD2. The ends lost 5 bases at V and 2 bases at J; junction bases unmatched: 3. Germline V gene data show CDR1 as SGHTA and CDR2 as FQGTGA. This CDR3 comprises 13 residues. CDR3 protein: CASSRTSAYEQYF. For the CDR3, the DNA is TGTGCCAGCAGCCGTACTAGCGCCTACGAGCAGTACTTC.

A few counts support this clonotype. The chain combines TRBV10-2 with TRBJ2-4; 10 bases line up with TRBD2. After removal of 5 bases from V and 6 bases from J, the junction contained 7 bases not matched to a gene. Germline V CDR1 and CDR2: WSHSY, SAAADI. CDR3 size: 15 residues. The CDR3 nucleotides read TGCGCCAGCAGTAGAAGCGGGAGGGTCGTAAACATTCAGTACTTC. Residues: CASSRSGRVVNIQYF.